The T cell receptor beta chain described here comes from a study of blood T cell repertoires in COVID-19. The CDR3 contains 15 residues. Trimming removed 5 bases from V and 5 bases from J; junction bases left unmatched: 9. The germline gives CDR1 SEHNR, CDR2 FQNEAQ (reference sequence). Produced via immunoSEQ multiplex PCR; TCRdb's table is partial and in-frame only. The sample contains about 68,000 clones, roughly 88% of which appear only once. The count of this clone is one. Material: peripheral blood. The chain is built from TRBV7-9 and TRBJ2-5; 9 positions agree with TRBD2. This TCR derives from a man aged 25 to 40 with acute or convalescent COVID-19. As DNA, the CDR3 is TGTGCCAGCAGCCGCAGAGCGGGGGGCCTGGAGACCCAGTACTTC. It codes for CASSRRAGGLETQYF. The whole variable domain, remainder taken from reference TRBV7-9 and TRBJ2-5, is DTGVSQNPRHKITKRGQNVTFRCDPISEHNRLYWYRQTLGQGPEFLTYFQNEAQLEKSRLLSDRFSAERPKGSFSTLEIQRTEQGDSAMYLCASSRRAGGLETQYFGPGTRLLVL.